The 28 T cell receptor beta chains listed next were all sequenced from one sample in a study of cytomegalovirus exposure and HLA in healthy donors. The PCR employed 60 Vbeta primers together with 13 Jbeta primers. TCRdb keeps only in-frame clones here, not all; method: immunoSEQ multiplex PCR. The top ten hold approximately 3% of the sample, which has about 110,000 clones, around 63% seen once. Input material: PBMCs. These receptors were obtained from a man between 25 and 39 years old in good health and CMV-seronegative.

The rearrangement joins TRBV2 to TRBJ2-1; D is ambiguous. The CDR3 has 13 amino acids. The V and J ends lost 7 bases and 0 bases respectively, with 7 bases between them. CDR1 and CDR2 from the germline V gene are SNHLY and FYNNEI. CDR3 in amino acids: CASTRSSYNEQFF. The CDR3 bases are TGTGCCAGCACCCGGAGCTCCTACAATGAGCAGTTCTTC.

CDR3: CASSLRGYEQYF. In DNA, the CDR3 is TGTGCCAGCAGCTTAAGGGGCTACGAGCAGTACTTC. The chain employs TRBV13 and TRBJ2-7, with D tentatively TRBD1 (5 bases). The length of the CDR3 is 12 residues. The V gene lost 2 bases and the J gene lost 3 bases, with 5 bases spanning the gap. Germline-derived CDR1 and CDR2 are PRHDT and FYEKMQ (reference sequence).

The genes are TRBV7-9 and TRBJ1-2, with 9 bases matching TRBD1. The CDR3 length is 16 residues. In germline, CDR1 is SEHNR, CDR2 FQNEAQ (reference sequence). V trimming: 5 bases; J trimming: 3 bases; junction bases outside the gene matches: 10. The CDR3 sequence: CASSPSGQGLDYGYTF. CDR3 bases: TGTGCCAGCAGCCCTTCAGGACAGGGGTTAGACTATGGCTACACCTTC.

The chain joins TRBV30 to TRBJ1-4, with 7 bases aligning to TRBD1. The length of the CDR3 is 14 residues. In germline, CDR1 is GTSNPN, CDR2 SVGIG (reference sequence). V lost 0 bases to trimming and J lost 4 bases; unmatched junction nucleotides: 2. The CDR3 spells CAWSVGQDNEKLFF. CDR3 sequence (DNA): TGTGCCTGGAGTGTAGGACAGGATAATGAAAAACTGTTTTTT.

The V gene is TRBV6-6, the J gene TRBJ1-2, with 8 bases fitting TRBD1. Germline lookup yields CDR1 MNHNY and CDR2 SVGAGI (reference sequence). This CDR3 contains 15 residues. The V and J ends lost 5 bases and 6 bases, in that order; junction bases with no gene match: 11. As DNA, the CDR3 is TGTGCCAGCAGTACCACGGGCAGGGGGCTAAATGGCTACACCTTC. This encodes CASSTTGRGLNGYTF.

This clone was counted between two and nine times. The chain recombines TRBV5-1 with TRBJ2-5; 9 positions match TRBD2. CDR1 is SGHRS and CDR2 is YFSETQ in the germline V gene. The length of the CDR3 is 14 residues. Unmatched junction bases numbered 4, after V lost 5 bases and J lost 2 bases. The CDR3 sequence: CASSLTSGQETQYF. CDR3 DNA: TGCGCCAGCAGTTTGACTAGCGGTCAAGAGACCCAGTACTTC. Full variable domain (missing parts from reference TRBV5-1 and TRBJ2-5): KAGVTQTPRYLIKTRGQQVTLSCSPISGHRSVSWYQQTPGQGLQFLFEYFSETQRNKGNFPGRFSGRQFSNSRSEMNVSTLELGDSALYLCASSLTSGQETQYFGPGTRLLVL.

The chain uses TRBV6-4 and TRBJ2-2; no clear D. From germline, CDR1 is MRHNA and CDR2 SNTAGT. This CDR3 spans 13 amino acids. Trimming stripped 5 bases from V and 3 bases from J, with 7 bases between. CDR3 bases: TGTGCCAGCAGTACCACAGACACCGGGGAGCTGTTTTTT. Translating it yields CASSTTDTGELFF.

The rearrangement joins TRBV19 to TRBJ2-2; D might be TRBD2 (5 bases). In germline, CDR1 is LNHDA, CDR2 SQIVND (reference sequence). This CDR3 comprises 15 residues. The germline V and J ends were trimmed by 7 bases and 7 bases, with 19 bases remaining between them. The CDR3 region is CASTPSRGGNGELFF. CDR3 in DNA: TGTGCCAGTACCCCCTCTCGGGGTGGTAACGGGGAGCTGTTTTTT.

This clone was picked up a small number of times. The chain employs TRBV25-1 and TRBJ1-4; D is ambiguous. Per germline, CDR1 MGHDK and CDR2 SYGVNS. V was cut by 3 bases and J by 10 bases, with 12 bases left in between. CDR3 size: 13 residues. Here the CDR3 reads CASSDRYGGKLFF. The CDR3 coding sequence is TGTGCCAGCAGTGATCGGTATGGTGGAAAACTGTTTTTT.

The rearrangement joins TRBV5-5 to TRBJ2-6, with TRBD1 as a possible D gene (6 bases). V shed 1 base and J shed 2 bases, with 7 bases lying between them. In germline, CDR1 is SGHKS, CDR2 YYEKEE (reference sequence). This CDR3 comprises 15 residues. The chain's CDR3 is CASSLRQAGANVLTF. In DNA form, the CDR3 reads TGTGCCAGCAGCTTGCGACAGGCTGGGGCCAACGTCCTGACTTTC.

CDR3 loop: CSVVGEREFYEQYF. The CDR3 coding sequence is TGCAGCGTTGTGGGTGAGCGGGAGTTTTACGAGCAGTACTTC. J is TRBJ2-7 and V is TRBV29-1; 8 nucleotides agree with TRBD2. J was trimmed by 4 bases and V by 4 bases; bases with no gene match: 9. This CDR3 comprises 14 residues. Germline loops: CDR1 SQVTM, CDR2 ANQGSEA.

This chain joins TRBV5-4 and TRBJ2-5; D may be TRBD2 (7 bases). Germline loops: CDR1 SGHNT, CDR2 YYREEE (reference sequence). The CDR3 consists of 16 residues. V lost 7 bases to trimming and J lost 2 bases, with 21 bases between them. This CDR3 reads CASARGGSSLQETQYF. DNA for the CDR3: TGTGCCAGCGCTAGGGGGGGGTCCTCCCTACAAGAGACCCAGTACTTC.

V gene TRBV5-4 combines with J gene TRBJ1-3; D gene unclear. The CDR3 loop spans 13 amino acids. Germline CDR1 is SGHNT and CDR2 is YYREEE (reference sequence). Trimming left V 6 bases short and J 4 bases short, with 11 bases between. The CDR3 region is CASTWLGGNTIYF. Here the CDR3 DNA reads TGTGCCAGCACCTGGCTTGGCGGAAACACCATATATTTT.

This clone showed up just a few times. The CDR3 sequence is CAWSLGLAGGTDTQYF. The CDR3 DNA sequence: TGTGCCTGGTCTCTGGGACTAGCGGGTGGAACAGATACGCAGTATTTT. V is TRBV30 and J is TRBJ2-3; TRBD2 agrees at 12 bases. J was trimmed by 3 bases and V by 5 bases; bases with no gene match: 9. Germline V lookup: CDR1 GTSNPN, CDR2 SVGIG (reference sequence). The CDR3 length is 16 residues.

This sequence joins TRBV10-3 and TRBJ2-7; 8 nucleotides line up with TRBD1. The CDR3 runs to 13 residues. Trimming took 6 bases from V and 9 from J; bases not matched to a gene: 10. Germline loops: CDR1 ENHRY, CDR2 SYGVKD. CDR3 nucleotide sequence: TGTGCCATCAGGGACAGGGTAGGGGCAGGGCAGTACTTC. Encoded protein: CAIRDRVGAGQYF.

V and J are TRBV4-1 and TRBJ1-4; D not certain. The length of the CDR3 is 15 residues. Trimming shortened V by 2 bases and J by 7 bases, and 14 bases separated the two germline ends. The V gene's germline CDR1 is MGHRA and CDR2 YSYEKL. Written as DNA, the CDR3 is TGCGCCAGCAGCCAAATACGGGGAGGAGGTGAAAAACTGTTTTTT. Translated: CASSQIRGGGEKLFF.

The gene calls are TRBV6-1 and TRBJ2-3; D might be TRBD2 (5 bases). V was shortened by 3 bases and J by 1 base, with 14 bases between the two germline ends. Germline V gives CDR1 MNHNS, CDR2 SASEGT. This CDR3 is 16 amino acids long. The CDR3 loop reads CASSDLVGVGTDTQYF. The CDR3 region has the DNA TGTGCCAGCAGTGATCTGGTCGGGGTCGGCACAGATACGCAGTATTTT.

The chain employs TRBV7-2 and TRBJ2-5; 8 nucleotides match TRBD2. The germline V gene has CDR1 SGHTA and CDR2 FQGNSA. The trim removed 5 bases at V and 5 bases at J, leaving 10 bases unmatched. This CDR3 region has 15 residues. CDR3 nucleotide sequence: TGTGCCAGCAGCGGGACCGGGACTAGAGTCGAGACCCAGTACTTC. Amino acids: CASSGTGTRVETQYF.

The CDR3 sequence is CASGGGRENQPQHF. DNA for the CDR3: TGTGCCAGCGGAGGAGGGAGGGAAAATCAGCCCCAGCATTTT. The chain uses TRBV7-2 and TRBJ1-5; no reliable D call. Germline V gene data show CDR1 as SGHTA and CDR2 as FQGNSA. The CDR3 length is 14 residues. V dropped 8 bases and J dropped 4 bases, with 15 bases sitting between them.

The V gene is TRBV7-9, the J gene TRBJ2-7, with D maybe TRBD1 (6 bases). Deletions cut 5 bases from V and 2 bases from J, with 16 bases between. This CDR3 has 15 amino acids. Germline CDR1 SEHNR, CDR2 FQNEAQ (reference sequence). CDR3 DNA sequence: TGTGCCAGCAGCCCACCCCGGGACATGCCCTACGAGCAGTACTTC. Translation gives CASSPPRDMPYEQYF.

The sample holds one count of this clone. The genes are TRBV14 and TRBJ1-5; TRBD1 agrees at 8 bases. J gave up 7 bases and V 1 base, and 6 bases lay outside the gene matches. Per germline, CDR1 SGHDN and CDR2 FVKESK. This CDR3 is 15 amino acids long. CDR3 sequence: CASSQGAGGQQPQHF. CDR3 DNA: TGTGCCAGCAGCCAAGGGGCAGGGGGCCAACAGCCCCAGCATTTT.

The rearrangement uses TRBV5-1 and TRBJ2-6; TRBD2 is a possible D gene (7 bases). The CDR3 extends over 15 amino acids. The V gene's germline CDR1 is SGHRS and CDR2 YFSETQ. V was shortened by 4 bases and J by 2 bases, with 10 bases between the two germline ends. CDR3 loop: CASSGGGTGANVLTF. In DNA, the CDR3 is TGCGCCAGCAGCGGGGGGGGCACTGGGGCCAACGTCCTGACTTTC.

The V and J genes are TRBV4-1 and TRBJ2-1; 11 bases match TRBD2. The CDR3 is 16 amino acids. Trimming at V came to 4 bases and at J to 2 bases, leaving 4 bases not matched to a gene. Germline V gives CDR1 MGHRA, CDR2 YSYEKL. In nucleotides, the CDR3 is TGCGCCAGCAGCCCTACACTAGCGGGAGCCTACAATGAGCAGTTCTTC. Translated, it gives CASSPTLAGAYNEQFF.

The chain is built from TRBV9 and TRBJ1-1; D is ambiguous. Germline CDR1 reads SGDLS; CDR2 reads YYNGEE. This CDR3 is built from 13 residues. The V gene lost 5 bases and the J gene lost 0 bases, with 8 bases spanning the gap. CDR3: CASRPQVNTEAFF. The CDR3 nucleotides read TGTGCCAGCAGACCCCAGGTGAACACTGAAGCTTTCTTT.

This chain joins TRBV28 and TRBJ2-7; TRBD1 matches 11 bases. J gave up 6 bases and V 4 bases, and 8 bases lay outside the gene matches. The germline V gene encodes CDR1 MDHEN and CDR2 SYDVKM. The CDR3 is 15 amino acids. CDR3 region: CASSSSGTGGLEQYF. In nucleotides, the CDR3 is TGTGCCAGCAGTTCCTCTGGGACAGGGGGGCTCGAGCAGTACTTC.

The chain recombines TRBV11-2 with TRBJ1-1; D is perhaps TRBD1 (6 bases). Per the germline V gene, CDR1 is SGHAT and CDR2 is FQNNGV. This CDR3 is 13 amino acids long. V was cut by 4 bases and J by 4 bases, with 10 bases left in between. The CDR3 loop reads CASSSTGPTEAFF. The CDR3 DNA is TGTGCCAGCAGCTCTACAGGGCCCACTGAAGCTTTCTTT.

The chain uses TRBV10-3 and TRBJ2-7; D possibly corresponds to TRBD2 (6 bases). CDR1 and CDR2 (germline): ENHRY, SYGVKD. Trimming took off 8 bases at V and 4 bases at J, with 12 bases between the two ends. This CDR3 is 12 amino acids long. The CDR3, as DNA: TGTGCCATCTCGGAGGGCTTTTACGAGCAGTACTTC. Protein: CAISEGFYEQYF.

The chain combines TRBV4-3 with TRBJ2-1; D uncertain. The V gene's germline CDR1 is LGHNA and CDR2 YSLEER. The CDR3 covers 17 residues. V lost 1 base to trimming and J lost 0 bases, with 13 bases between them. The CDR3: CASSQVRRSSSYNEQFF. CDR3 coding DNA: TGCGCCAGCAGCCAAGTGCGGCGGTCGAGCTCCTACAATGAGCAGTTCTTC.